One and the same sample provided the 29 T cell receptor beta chains below, sequenced in a study of T-cell reconstitution after alpha-beta-depleted transplantation in children. A TCRbeta library incorporating unique molecular identifiers was prepared. One entry per CDR3 protein results from TCRdb running MiXCR on the PCR reads. The table includes hundreds of thousands of distinct CDR3 sequences, over 10% detected once. The material sequenced was PBMCs, taken before TCRalphabeta/CD19-depleted stem cell transplant. All receptors derive from a girl aged 2 to 9 with congenital amegakaryocytic thrombocytopenia, due to receive a stem cell transplant.

With respect to this clonotype: A much larger clone lies a single base off, so this may be a read error. The V gene is TRBV20-1, the J gene TRBJ2-4, with 10 bases matching TRBD2. Germline CDR1 DFQATT, CDR2 SNEGSKA (reference sequence). The V segment lost 1 base and the J segment 7 bases; nucleotides outside the gene matches: 7. The length of the CDR3 is 15 residues. This chain's CDR3 is CSARGSAGGPNIQYF. Written as DNA, the CDR3 is TGCAGTGCTAGAGGGTCAGCGGGAGGGCCGAACATTCAGTACTTC.

This clonotype has ten or more counts. The chain joins TRBV7-2 to TRBJ2-7; 9 bases fit TRBD2. The CDR3 loop spans 17 amino acids. The J segment lost 3 bases and the V segment lost 3 bases, leaving 12 bases of the junction unmatched. Germline-derived CDR1 and CDR2 are SGHTA and FQGNSA. The CDR3 loop is CASSLFSLASGNYEQYF. For the CDR3, the DNA is TGTGCCAGCAGCTTGTTTTCTTTGGCTAGCGGGAACTACGAGCAGTACTTC.

The gene calls are TRBV10-3 and TRBJ2-2, with 16 bases matching TRBD2. J lost 5 bases, V lost 8 bases, and 11 bases had no gene match. The CDR3 has 18 residues. Per the germline V gene, CDR1 is ENHRY and CDR2 is SYGVKD. Written as DNA, the CDR3 is TGTGCCATCCATCCGGGACTAGCGGGAGGGACAAGTACCGGGGAGCTGTTTTTT. Encoded protein: CAIHPGLAGGTSTGELFF.

The CDR3 DNA reads as TGTGCCAGCAGCTCAATGTTGGCGTTGTCCTACAATGAGCAGTTCTTC. It codes for CASSSMLALSYNEQFF. V is TRBV7-8 and J is TRBJ2-1; no definite D call. Trimming stripped 4 bases from V and 1 base from J, with 14 bases between. CDR3 length: 16 residues. CDR1 is SGHVS, CDR2 FQNEAQ, per germline.

This clonotype showed up many times. The rearrangement uses TRBV20-1 and TRBJ1-1; no clear D gene. The V end lost 6 bases, the J end lost 8 bases, and 13 bases lay between the germline ends. Germline-derived CDR1 and CDR2 are DFQATT and SNEGSKA (reference sequence). This CDR3 is 11 amino acids long. The DNA for the CDR3 is TGCAGTGCATCTGACCGACCCGAAGCTTTCTTT. As protein: CSASDRPEAFF.

V and J are TRBV5-1 and TRBJ2-7, with 10 bases matching TRBD2. Trimming took 0 bases from V and 3 from J; bases not matched to a gene: 3. Germline lookup yields CDR1 SGHRS and CDR2 YFSETQ. CDR3 size: 15 residues. CDR3 nucleotides: TGCGCCAGCAGCTTGGCGGGACTAGCGTGCTACGAGCAGTACTTC. It encodes CASSLAGLACYEQYF. Full variable domain (missing parts from reference TRBV5-1 and TRBJ2-7): KAGVTQTPRYLIKTRGQQVTLSCSPISGHRSVSWYQQTPGQGLQFLFEYFSETQRNKGNFPGRFSGRQFSNSRSEMNVSTLELGDSALYLCASSLAGLACYEQYFGPGTRLTVT.

V usage is TRBV29-1 and J usage is TRBJ1-1; D unresolved. Germline V gives CDR1 SQVTM, CDR2 ANQGSEA. V gave up 6 bases and J gave up 9 bases, with 17 bases separating them. There are 12 residues in the CDR3. The CDR3 protein is CSVQFDTGKAFF. The CDR3 DNA reads TGCAGCGTACAATTTGATACGGGGAAAGCTTTCTTT.

This clonotype was found many times. The chain is built from TRBV12-3 or TRBV12-4 and TRBJ2-1; possibly TRBD2 for D (5 bases). This CDR3 contains 16 residues. The V and J ends lost 6 bases and 5 bases respectively, with 20 bases between them. The CDR3 DNA is TGTGCCAGCAGCATTGACCGCGCGAGCGGCCACAATGAGCAGTTCTTC. Translation: CASSIDRASGHNEQFF.

This chain's CDR3 is CASKPGTGFKETQYF. The CDR3 coding sequence is TGTGCCAGCAAACCCGGGACAGGGTTCAAAGAGACCCAGTACTTC. J is TRBJ2-5 and V is TRBV6-1; the match to TRBD1 covers 9 bases. The V gene end was trimmed by 7 bases and the J gene end by 3 bases; junction bases not matched to a gene: 9. This CDR3 has 15 residues. CDR1 MNHNS and CDR2 SASEGT come from the germline V gene.

This sequence joins TRBV5-1 and TRBJ2-1; the match to TRBD2 covers 9 bases. Germline values: CDR1 SGHRS, CDR2 YFSETQ. V gave up 0 bases and J gave up 7 bases; unmatched junction bases: 5. The CDR3 is 15 residues long. Here the CDR3 DNA reads TGCGCCAGCAGCTTGGTGTCAGCGGGAGGAAATGAGCAGTTCTTC. Translated: CASSLVSAGGNEQFF.

This clonotype has more than one count but fewer than ten. The V call is TRBV18, the J call TRBJ1-1; D is undetermined. Germline assignment: CDR1 KGHSH and CDR2 LQKENI. CDR3 length: 15 amino acids. V was clipped by 3 bases and J by 1 base, with 12 bases between them. CDR3 residues: CASSPGRRPNTEAFF. The CDR3 DNA follows: TGTGCCAGCTCACCCGGTCGGAGACCGAACACTGAAGCTTTCTTT.

This clonotype was found a few times. The gene calls are TRBV5-1 and TRBJ2-5; TRBD2 agrees at 8 bases. The germline V gene encodes CDR1 SGHRS and CDR2 YFSETQ. The CDR3 runs 14 residues. The V and J ends lost 9 bases and 4 bases, in that order; junction bases with no gene match: 11. The CDR3 bases are TGCGCCATCGATCCGGAGCGGGAGAGAGAGACCCAGTACTTC. The encoded protein is CAIDPERERETQYF.

This clonotype was observed many times. The J gene is TRBJ2-1, the V gene TRBV5-1, with 10 bases that match TRBD2. Trimming cost V 0 bases and J 2 bases; bases outside gene matches: 5. This CDR3 contains 17 residues. Germline V CDR1 and CDR2: SGHRS, YFSETQ. The CDR3 loop is CASSLVLAGGAYNEQFF. CDR3 nucleotides: TGCGCCAGCAGCTTGGTTTTAGCGGGAGGCGCCTACAATGAGCAGTTCTTC.

This clonotype has just a few counts. The chain carries TRBV7-9 and TRBJ2-1, with D tentatively TRBD1 (5 bases). This CDR3 spans 15 amino acids. V dropped 7 bases and J dropped 6 bases, with 19 bases sitting between them. From germline, CDR1 is SEHNR and CDR2 FQNEAQ (reference sequence). The CDR3 nucleotides are TGTGCCAGCATAAGATATGGGGCAGAAGCCAATGAGCAGTTCTTC. This encodes CASIRYGAEANEQFF. The complete variable domain, with remaining parts taken from reference TRBV7-9 and TRBJ2-1, reads DTGVSQNPRHKITKRGQNVTFRCDPISEHNRLYWYRQTLGQGPEFLTYFQNEAQLEKSRLLSDRFSAERPKGSFSTLEIQRTEQGDSAMYLCASIRYGAEANEQFFGPGTRLTVL.

The chain joins TRBV5-1 to TRBJ1-1; D gene unclear. The CDR3 runs to 17 residues. Germline assignment: CDR1 SGHRS and CDR2 YFSETQ. V was clipped by 3 bases and J by 1 base, with 19 bases between them. DNA for the CDR3: TGCGCCAGCAGCTGGGAGGTCTCCAACCTTGGGAACACTGAAGCTTTCTTT. Translating it yields CASSWEVSNLGNTEAFF.

The V gene is TRBV10-3, the J gene TRBJ1-6; 7 nucleotides line up with TRBD1. Germline V CDR1 and CDR2: ENHRY, SYGVKD. Trimming cost V 6 bases and J 6 bases; bases outside gene matches: 2. The CDR3 contains 13 residues. Here the CDR3 reads CAIRGDSNSPLHF. CDR3 nucleotides: TGTGCCATCAGAGGGGACAGTAATTCACCCCTCCACTTT.

This clonotype was observed at least ten times. The chain uses TRBV12-3 or TRBV12-4 and TRBJ2-1; 9 bases map to TRBD2. The CDR3 is 13 amino acids. V gave up 5 bases and J gave up 8 bases; unmatched junction bases: 4. CDR3 protein: CASSPRTSDEQFF. Here the CDR3 DNA reads TGTGCCAGCAGTCCCCGGACTAGCGATGAGCAGTTCTTC.

The chain couples TRBV20-1 to TRBJ2-3; unclear D gene. The length of the CDR3 is 15 residues. Trimming removed 4 bases at V and 1 base at J, with 15 bases between. The germline gives CDR1 DFQATT, CDR2 SNEGSKA (reference sequence). The CDR3 reads CSATSKSARTDTQYF. The CDR3 DNA follows: TGCAGTGCTACGTCTAAAAGTGCCCGCACAGATACGCAGTATTTT.

The chain combines TRBV7-8 with TRBJ2-7, with D hard to call. Trimming left V 7 bases short and J 5 bases short, with 18 bases between. CDR1 is SGHVS, CDR2 FQNEAQ, per germline. This CDR3 is built from 14 residues. CDR3 region: CASTPSTGSDEQYF. CDR3 sequence (DNA): TGTGCCAGCACCCCATCGACTGGGTCCGACGAGCAGTACTTC.

This clonotype has a handful of counts. The V and J genes are TRBV30 and TRBJ2-3; perhaps D is TRBD1 or TRBD2 (5 bases each). The CDR3 spans 15 residues. Germline CDR1 is GTSNPN and CDR2 is SVGIG (reference sequence). V was shortened by 1 base and J by 4 bases, with 15 bases between the two germline ends. The CDR3 region is CAWSGDGFGADTQYF. The CDR3 nucleotides are TGTGCCTGGAGTGGGGACGGTTTCGGGGCAGATACGCAGTATTTT.

This clonotype was found many times. V is TRBV4-1 and J is TRBJ2-5; D gene ambiguous. Germline V gene data show CDR1 as MGHRA and CDR2 as YSYEKL. Trimming stripped 0 bases from V and 5 bases from J, with 13 bases between. The CDR3 is 15 amino acids. In nucleotides, the CDR3 is TGCGCCAGCAGCCAAGAACCGGGTTACCGTGAGACCCAGTACTTC. Protein sequence: CASSQEPGYRETQYF.

This clonotype has ten or more counts. V gene TRBV30 combines with J gene TRBJ2-7; a possible D gene is TRBD1 (6 bases). The ends were cut back, 0 bases at V and 5 bases at J, with 11 bases in the middle. The germline V gene encodes CDR1 GTSNPN and CDR2 SVGIG (reference sequence). This CDR3 is 13 amino acids long. The CDR3 is CAWSVGQGNEQYF. DNA of the CDR3: TGTGCCTGGAGTGTCGGGCAGGGGAACGAGCAGTACTTC.

This clonotype has a handful of counts. The CDR3 DNA follows: TGCAGTGCCACCGAACTAGCGGGGCCGTCTCGGGAGCAGTACTTC. Amino acid sequence: CSATELAGPSREQYF. V and J are TRBV20-1 and TRBJ2-7, with 10 bases identical to TRBD2. Germline V gives CDR1 DFQATT, CDR2 SNEGSKA (reference sequence). The CDR3 spans 15 residues. V lost 6 bases and J lost 7; bases outside the gene matches: 15.

This clonotype was seen more than once but under ten times. This may come from a read error, since a much larger clone is one base off. CDR3 in amino acids: CSAGTSAYNEQFF. CDR3 DNA: TGCAGTGCTGGGACTAGCGCCTACAATGAGCAGTTCTTC. The chain couples TRBV20-1 to TRBJ2-1; 10 nucleotides agree with TRBD2. The germline CDR1 and CDR2 sequences are DFQATT and SNEGSKA (reference sequence). The V and J ends lost 5 bases and 2 bases, in that order; junction bases with no gene match: 0. The CDR3 is 13 residues long.

On this clonotype: This may be a read error: a much more frequent sequence differs by one nucleotide. The rearrangement joins TRBV20-1 to TRBJ1-1, with D perhaps matching TRBD1 (6 bases). This CDR3 is built from 13 residues. Germline CDR1 is DFQATT and CDR2 is SNEGSKA (reference sequence). CDR3 sequence: CSARGTGNTEALF. The CDR3 DNA sequence: TGCAGTGCTAGGGGAACAGGGAACACTGAAGCTTTGTTT.

V is TRBV5-6 and J is TRBJ2-7; 8 positions agree with TRBD2. CDR1 and CDR2 from the germline V gene are SGHDT and YYEEEE. The V gene end was trimmed by 6 bases and the J gene end by 6 bases; junction bases not matched to a gene: 17. The CDR3 has 16 amino acids. CDR3 protein: CASTREPGLVLSEQYF. The CDR3 nucleotides are TGTGCCAGCACCCGCGAACCGGGACTAGTGTTGAGCGAGCAGTACTTC.

This clonotype was observed many times. V usage is TRBV20-1 and J usage is TRBJ2-3; D perhaps matches TRBD2 (6 bases). The length of the CDR3 is 15 residues. V shed 1 base and J shed 2 bases, with 13 bases lying between them. The germline CDR1 and CDR2 sequences are DFQATT and SNEGSKA (reference sequence). CDR3 region: CSARGVAEPTDTQYF. The CDR3 nucleotides read TGCAGTGCTAGAGGCGTAGCGGAACCCACAGATACGCAGTATTTT.

This clonotype occurred a few times. The chain combines TRBV10-3 with TRBJ2-7; TRBD1 matches 8 bases. CDR1 is ENHRY, CDR2 SYGVKD, per germline. The CDR3 has 14 residues. Unmatched junction bases numbered 7, after V lost 6 bases and J lost 3 bases. The CDR3 reads CAISSRDRIYEQYF. As DNA, the CDR3 is TGTGCCATCAGCTCCCGGGACAGGATCTACGAGCAGTACTTC.

This clonotype was seen at least ten times. The chain joins TRBV20-1 to TRBJ1-2; tentatively, D is TRBD1 (5 bases). The germline gives CDR1 DFQATT, CDR2 SNEGSKA (reference sequence). This CDR3 region has 13 residues. With 3 bases removed from V and 7 bases from J, the gap between germline ends came to 15 bases. CDR3 sequence: CSASIEGSGGYTF. The CDR3, as DNA: TGCAGTGCTAGCATAGAGGGGTCGGGTGGCTACACCTTC.